This TCR beta chain was sequenced for a study of molecular identifiers for immune sequencing clone quantification. Each CDR3 protein is one row after TCRdb ran MiXCR on the PCR reads. The sample records about 640,000 distinct CDR3 sequences, just under 20% being singletons. This clonotype was counted many times. Sequence at one end of the junction differs from germline and may be a read error. This receptor was taken from a human donor in good health. Some libraries in this study had Jurkat cell RNA spiked in. What was sequenced was naive CD8+ T cells from blood, with Jurkat cell RNA spiked in. Subset here: FACS-sorted CD8+CD4-CCR7+CD45RA+ naive T cells.

In DNA, the CDR3 is TGCAGTGCCAGAGATGGGAGGGGAGGCACCGGGGAGCTGTTTTTT. This translates into CSARDGRGGTGELFF. This chain joins TRBV20-1 and TRBJ2-2, with 7 bases that match TRBD2. CDR1 and CDR2 from the germline V gene are DFQATT and SNEGSKA (reference sequence). This CDR3 comprises 15 residues.